This T cell receptor beta chain was recorded in a study of OX40 agonist ivuxolimab in advanced cancers. Study in general: Earlier anti-PD-1, anti-PD-L1 or anti-CTLA-4 therapy was permitted; about 39% had received some. Three patients got partial responses; one had hepatocellular carcinoma and two had cutaneous melanoma.

The V end lost 7 bases, the J end lost 5 bases, and 17 bases lay between the germline ends. This CDR3 is 14 amino acids long. Per germline, CDR1 MNHNY and CDR2 SVGAGI (reference sequence). Repertoires were generated with immunoSEQ multiplex PCR, while TCRdb's copy carries only in-frame clones and drops some. The sample lists about 68,000 clones, approximately 81% occurring once. The TCR originated in an adult with an advanced solid tumor such as melanoma, head and neck, liver or kidney cancer. V and J are TRBV6-6 and TRBJ2-5, with D perhaps matching TRBD2 (6 bases). Material: CD4+ or CD8+ T cells sorted from blood, obtained in a trial of the OX40 agonist ivuxolimab. CDR3 nucleotide sequence: TGTGCCAGCAAGGCCGGGACTCTCGGGGAGACCCAGTACTTC. Protein product: CASKAGTLGETQYF.